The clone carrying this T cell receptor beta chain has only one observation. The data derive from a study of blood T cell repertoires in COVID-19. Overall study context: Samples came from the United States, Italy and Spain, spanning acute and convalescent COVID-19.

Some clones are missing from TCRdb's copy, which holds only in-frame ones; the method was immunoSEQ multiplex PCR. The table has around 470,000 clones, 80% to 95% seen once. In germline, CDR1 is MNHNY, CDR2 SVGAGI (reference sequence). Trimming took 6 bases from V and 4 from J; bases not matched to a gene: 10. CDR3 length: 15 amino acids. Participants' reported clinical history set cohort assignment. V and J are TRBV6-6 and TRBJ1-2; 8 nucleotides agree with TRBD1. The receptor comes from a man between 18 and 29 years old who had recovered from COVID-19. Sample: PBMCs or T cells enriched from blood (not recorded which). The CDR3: CASRPTGEGFYGYTF. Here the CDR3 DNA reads TGTGCCAGCAGACCGACAGGGGAAGGTTTCTATGGCTACACCTTC.